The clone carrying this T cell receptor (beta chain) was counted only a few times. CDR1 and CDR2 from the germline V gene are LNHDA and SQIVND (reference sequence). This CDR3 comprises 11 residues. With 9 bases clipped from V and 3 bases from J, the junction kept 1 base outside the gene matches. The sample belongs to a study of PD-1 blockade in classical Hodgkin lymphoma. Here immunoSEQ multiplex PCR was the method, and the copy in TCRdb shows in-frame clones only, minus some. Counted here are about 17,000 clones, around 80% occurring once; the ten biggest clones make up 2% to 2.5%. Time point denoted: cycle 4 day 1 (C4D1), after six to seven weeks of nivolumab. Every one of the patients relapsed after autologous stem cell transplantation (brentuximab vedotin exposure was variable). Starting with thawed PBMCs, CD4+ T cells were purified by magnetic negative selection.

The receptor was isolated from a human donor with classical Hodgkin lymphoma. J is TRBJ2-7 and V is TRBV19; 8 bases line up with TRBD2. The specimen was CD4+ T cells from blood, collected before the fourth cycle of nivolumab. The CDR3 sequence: CASGRGYEQYF. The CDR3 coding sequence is TGTGCCAGCGGGAGGGGCTACGAGCAGTACTTC.